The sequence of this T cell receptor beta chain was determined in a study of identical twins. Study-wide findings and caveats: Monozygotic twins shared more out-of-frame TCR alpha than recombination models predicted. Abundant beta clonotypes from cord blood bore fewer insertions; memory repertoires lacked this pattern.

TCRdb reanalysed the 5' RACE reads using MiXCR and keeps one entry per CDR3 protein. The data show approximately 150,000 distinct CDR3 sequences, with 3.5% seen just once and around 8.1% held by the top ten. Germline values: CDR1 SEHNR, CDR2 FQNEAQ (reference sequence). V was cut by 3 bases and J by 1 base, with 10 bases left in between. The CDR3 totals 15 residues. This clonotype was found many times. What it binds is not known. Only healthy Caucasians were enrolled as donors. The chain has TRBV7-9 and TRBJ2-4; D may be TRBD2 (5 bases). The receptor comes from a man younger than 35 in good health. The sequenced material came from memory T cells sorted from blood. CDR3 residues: CASSLLRRAKNIQYF. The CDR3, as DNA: TGTGCCAGCAGCTTGCTGCGGAGGGCCAAAAACATTCAGTACTTC.